This T cell receptor beta chain came from a study of blood T cell repertoires in COVID-19. Overall study context: Collection of acute and convalescent COVID-19 samples took place in the United States, Italy and Spain. T cells, B-cell-depleted T cells, or PBMCs provided the cDNA or gDNA that served as material.

Authors' methods: Quantification of nucleated cells was approximated via reference gene primer amplification. The protocol was immunoSEQ multiplex PCR, while the TCRdb copy is restricted to in-frame clones and leaves out a portion. The DNA gave D and trimming, while V, J and clone size come from that table. In the table there are approximately 200,000 clones, around 85% of which are singletons. This CDR3 comprises 13 residues. Germline V lookup: CDR1 MNHEY, CDR2 SVGAGI. Trimming took off 6 bases at V and 2 bases at J, with 11 bases between the two ends. The chain carries TRBV6-5 and TRBJ2-7; a weak D match, TRBD1 (6 bases). The sample taken for sequencing was peripheral blood. This TCR came from a man aged 65 to 85 with active or convalescent COVID-19. The CDR3 DNA sequence: TGTGCCAGCAGAGGGACATCTACCTACGAGCAGTACTTC. It codes for CASRGTSTYEQYF.